The sample holds many counts of the clone carrying this T cell receptor beta chain. The CDR3 is made up of 14 amino acids. Germline lookup yields CDR1 SGHKS and CDR2 YYEKEE (reference sequence). Trimming shortened V by 1 base and J by 4 bases, and 9 bases separated the two germline ends. These data come from a study of T-cell reconstitution after alpha-beta-depleted transplantation in children. The authors prepared the TCRbeta library with unique molecular identifiers. In TCRdb, the PCR reads were re-called with MiXCR into one record per CDR3 protein. The data show fewer than 120,000 distinct CDR3 sequences, with 10% seen just once and approximately 8% held by the top ten.

The sequence derives from a human donor who donated a stem cell graft to a child with acute lymphoblastic leukemia. The chain is built from TRBV5-5 and TRBJ2-1; maybe TRBD2 (5 bases). The sample here was PBMCs from the stem cell graft donor, taken from the stem cell graft. CDR3 nucleotide sequence: TGTGCCAGCAGCTTGTTACGGACTTACAATGAGCAGTTCTTC. Its translation is CASSLLRTYNEQFF.